The present entry profiles one T cell receptor (beta chain) with its context. Germline CDR1 reads SGDLS; CDR2 reads YYNGEE. Between the trimmed V and J ends, which lost 0 bases and 1 base, there was a span of 7 bases. This CDR3 has 14 residues. This record comes from a study of OX40 agonist ivuxolimab in advanced cancers. Study in general: Melanoma, hepatocellular carcinoma, head and neck or renal cell cancer occurred in dose-escalation patients. Subjects had a mean age of around 60 years, with a range of roughly 20 to 79; just over 80% were male. Previous treatment with anti-PD-1, anti-PD-L1 or anti-CTLA-4 therapy was allowed; 40% had received some.

Produced via immunoSEQ multiplex PCR; TCRdb's table is partial and in-frame only. Among 60,000 to 65,000 clones listed, about four fifths were seen once. This TCR derives from an adult with an advanced solid tumor such as melanoma, head and neck, liver or kidney cancer. The chain carries TRBV9 and TRBJ1-1; D remains unclear. This specimen was CD4+ or CD8+ T cells sorted from blood, taken in a trial of the OX40 agonist ivuxolimab. The CDR3 DNA is TGTGCCAGCAGCGTAGAGCCGGCGAACACTGAAGCTTTCTTT. It translates to CASSVEPANTEAFF.